This TCR beta chain originates from a study of T cell repertoires in cytomegalovirus infection (dated by TCRdb to about 2019). The study in broad terms: The HLA type of each donor mattered for the analysis, because public TCR beta signatures pointed to carriage of CMV infection along with the matching HLA type.

General findings and caveats noted by the study authors: In the ex vivo response, HLA-C-restricted CMV-specific TCR beta clonotypes were dominant, and in two of eight donors the single most frequent clonotype came from this HLA-C-restricted group. Cumulative frequency of public TCR beta family members discriminated carriers of CMV infection plus the relevant HLA type in this cohort and an independent roughly 320-donor cohort.

Measured from the cysteine to the phenylalanine, the CDR3 is 14 residues long. The CDR3 DNA has 42 bases and is translated from base 1. Taken from the germline V gene, the CDR1 and CDR2 loops are ENHRY and SYGVKD. V is clipped by 2 bases and J by 3 bases, and the sequence between their germline boundaries is 9 bases long. These reads were obtained on an Illumina HiSeq 1500. The public reads were reanalyzed by TCRdb: fastp trimming at Q25, MiXCR alignment, in-frame beta chains only. Under each unique CDR3 protein, matching rows form one entry showing the most common genes and DNA. The sample table shows around 140,000 distinct CDR3 sequences, and approximately 5.9% are seen once. Together, the top ten hold under 20% of the sample. This clonotype showed up just a few times. Its antigen target is currently unknown. Per-base qualities were not stored, and no clone one base away is much larger.

Specimen: PBMCs. This receptor chain uses TRBV10-3 and TRBJ2-3, and perhaps TRBD2 as D gene, on 5 matching bases. The sequence was obtained from a human donor in good health (CMV status not recorded). Some clones in this sample may be carry-over from other donors' samples. The CDR3 loop reads CAISEPGETDTQYF. The DNA reads TGTGCCATCAGTGAGCCCGGGGAGACAGATACGCAGTATTTT.